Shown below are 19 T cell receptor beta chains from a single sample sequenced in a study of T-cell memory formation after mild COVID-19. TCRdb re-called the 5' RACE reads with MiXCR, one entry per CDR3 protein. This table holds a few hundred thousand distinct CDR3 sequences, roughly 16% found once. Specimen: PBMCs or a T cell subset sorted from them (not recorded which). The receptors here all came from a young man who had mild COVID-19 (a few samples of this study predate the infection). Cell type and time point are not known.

Here the CDR3 DNA reads TGTGCCAGCAGCCCAGGGGGTATACTCACAGATACGCAGTATTTT. Protein sequence: CASSPGGILTDTQYF. The chain links TRBV6-2 or TRBV6-3 to TRBJ2-3; 7 nucleotides match TRBD1. V was pared by 6 bases and J by 2 bases, with 8 bases of the junction left unmatched. This CDR3 has 15 residues. Germline lookup yields CDR1 MNHEY and CDR2 SVGEGT.

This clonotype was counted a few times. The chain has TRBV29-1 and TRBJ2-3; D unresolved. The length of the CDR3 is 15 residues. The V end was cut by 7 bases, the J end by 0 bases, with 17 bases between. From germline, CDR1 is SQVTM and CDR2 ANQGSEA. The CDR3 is CSAWSRQGSTDTQYF. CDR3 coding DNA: TGCAGCGCCTGGTCTCGGCAAGGGAGCACAGATACGCAGTATTTT.

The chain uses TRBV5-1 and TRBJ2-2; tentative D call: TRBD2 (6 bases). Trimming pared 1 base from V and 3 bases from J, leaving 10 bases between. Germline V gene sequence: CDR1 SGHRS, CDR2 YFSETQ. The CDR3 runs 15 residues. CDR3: CASSLFSGYTGELFF. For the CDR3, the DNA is TGCGCCAGCAGCTTGTTTAGCGGATACACCGGGGAGCTGTTTTTT.

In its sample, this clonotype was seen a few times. Written as DNA, the CDR3 is TGTGCCAGCAGCTTAATGGCCCAAGAGACCCAGTACTTC. Translating gives CASSLMAQETQYF. The rearrangement links TRBV7-2 to TRBJ2-5; D unclear. Trimming pared 2 bases from V and 1 base from J, leaving 5 bases between. CDR3 length equals 13 residues. Germline-derived CDR1 and CDR2 are SGHTA and FQGNSA.

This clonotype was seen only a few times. The CDR3 nucleotides read TGTGCCAGCAGTTGGGGGCTTGCCGGGGAGCTGTTTTTT. This sequence encodes CASSWGLAGELFF. The chain is built from TRBV6-5 and TRBJ2-2, with D possibly matching TRBD1 (6 bases). Germline values: CDR1 MNHEY, CDR2 SVGAGI. This CDR3 region has 13 residues. V gave up 4 bases and J gave up 6 bases, with 9 bases separating them.

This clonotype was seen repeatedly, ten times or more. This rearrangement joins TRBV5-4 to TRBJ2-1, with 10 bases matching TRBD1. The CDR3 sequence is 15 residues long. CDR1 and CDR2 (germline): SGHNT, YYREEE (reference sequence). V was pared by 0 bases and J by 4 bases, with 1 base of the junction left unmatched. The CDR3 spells CASSLEGQGYNEQFF. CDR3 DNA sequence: TGTGCCAGCAGCTTGGAGGGACAGGGGTACAATGAGCAGTTCTTC.

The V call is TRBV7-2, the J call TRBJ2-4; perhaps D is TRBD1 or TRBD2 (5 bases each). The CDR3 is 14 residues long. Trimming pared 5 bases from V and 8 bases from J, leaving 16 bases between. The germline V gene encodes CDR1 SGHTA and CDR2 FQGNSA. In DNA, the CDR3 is TGTGCCAGCAGCCTTCGGGGTCCGGGGCACATTCAGTACTTC. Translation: CASSLRGPGHIQYF.

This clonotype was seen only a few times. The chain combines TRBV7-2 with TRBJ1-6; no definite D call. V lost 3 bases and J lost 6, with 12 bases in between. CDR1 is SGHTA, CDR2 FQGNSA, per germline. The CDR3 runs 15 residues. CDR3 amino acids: CASSFQTDRNSPLHF. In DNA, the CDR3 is TGTGCCAGCAGCTTTCAGACGGATCGTAATTCACCCCTCCACTTT. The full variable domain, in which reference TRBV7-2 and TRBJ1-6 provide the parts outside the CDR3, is GAGVSQSPSNKVTEKGKDVELRCDPISGHTALYWYRQSLGQGLEFLIYFQGNSAPDKSGLPSDRFSAERTGGSVSTLTIQRTQQEDSAVYLCASSFQTDRNSPLHFGNGTRLTVT.

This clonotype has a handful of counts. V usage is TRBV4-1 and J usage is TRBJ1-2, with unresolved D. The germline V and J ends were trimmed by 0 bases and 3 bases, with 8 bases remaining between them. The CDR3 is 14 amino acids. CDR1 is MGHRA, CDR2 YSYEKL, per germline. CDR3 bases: TGCGCCAGCAGCCAAGAAAATTGGGACTATGGCTACACCTTC. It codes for CASSQENWDYGYTF.

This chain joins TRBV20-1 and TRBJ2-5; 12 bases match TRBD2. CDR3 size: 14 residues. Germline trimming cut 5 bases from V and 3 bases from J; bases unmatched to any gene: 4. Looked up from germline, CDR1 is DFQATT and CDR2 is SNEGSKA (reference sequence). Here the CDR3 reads CSAARTSGEETQYF. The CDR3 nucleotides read TGCAGTGCTGCCCGGACTAGCGGGGAAGAGACCCAGTACTTC.

CDR3 loop: CASSQDRTRHNEQFF. The CDR3 DNA is TGCGCCAGCAGCCAAGATAGGACGCGGCACAATGAGCAGTTCTTC. This sequence joins TRBV4-3 and TRBJ2-1; D is uncertain. Germline CDR1 and CDR2: LGHNA and YSLEER. This CDR3 region has 15 residues. Trimming left V 0 bases short and J 5 bases short, with 11 bases between.

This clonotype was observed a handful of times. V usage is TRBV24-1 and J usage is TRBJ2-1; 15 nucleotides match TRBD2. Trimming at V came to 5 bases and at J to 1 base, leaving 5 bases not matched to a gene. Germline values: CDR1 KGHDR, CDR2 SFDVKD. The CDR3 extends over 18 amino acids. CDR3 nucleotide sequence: TGTGCCACCAGTGGAAGGACTAGCGGGGGGGCGTCCTACAATGAGCAGTTCTTC. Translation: CATSGRTSGGASYNEQFF.

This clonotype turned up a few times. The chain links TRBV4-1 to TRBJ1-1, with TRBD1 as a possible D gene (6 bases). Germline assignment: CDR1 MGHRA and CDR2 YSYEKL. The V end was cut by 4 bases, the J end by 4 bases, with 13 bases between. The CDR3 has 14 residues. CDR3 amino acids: CASSRAGASTEAFF. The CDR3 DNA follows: TGCGCCAGCAGCCGGGCAGGGGCGAGCACTGAAGCTTTCTTT.

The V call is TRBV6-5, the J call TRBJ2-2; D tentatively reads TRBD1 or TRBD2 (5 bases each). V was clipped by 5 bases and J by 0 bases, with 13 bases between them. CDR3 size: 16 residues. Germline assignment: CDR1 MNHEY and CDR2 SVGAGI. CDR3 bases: TGTGCCAGCAGTAACCCGGGACCCACGAACACCGGGGAGCTGTTTTTT. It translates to CASSNPGPTNTGELFF.

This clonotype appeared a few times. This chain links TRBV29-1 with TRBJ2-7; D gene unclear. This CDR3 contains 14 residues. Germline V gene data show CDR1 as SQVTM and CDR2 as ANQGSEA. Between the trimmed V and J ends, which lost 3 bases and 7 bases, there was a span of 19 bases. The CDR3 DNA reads TGCAGCGTTGAGGTACGGACGGAGACGCGGGAGCAGTACTTC. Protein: CSVEVRTETREQYF.

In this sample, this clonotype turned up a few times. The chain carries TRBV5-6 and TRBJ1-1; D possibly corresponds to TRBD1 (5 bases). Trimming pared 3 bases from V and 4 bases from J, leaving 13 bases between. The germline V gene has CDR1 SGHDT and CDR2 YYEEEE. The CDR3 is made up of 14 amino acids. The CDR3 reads CASSSSGWGTEAFF. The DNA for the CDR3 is TGTGCCAGCAGCTCCTCAGGGTGGGGCACTGAAGCTTTCTTT.

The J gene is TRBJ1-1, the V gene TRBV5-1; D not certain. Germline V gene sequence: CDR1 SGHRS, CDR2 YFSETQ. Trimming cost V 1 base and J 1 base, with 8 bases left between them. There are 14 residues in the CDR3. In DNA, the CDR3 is TGCGCCAGCAGCTTGTTAGGAAAGAACACTGAAGCTTTCTTT. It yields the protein CASSLLGKNTEAFF.

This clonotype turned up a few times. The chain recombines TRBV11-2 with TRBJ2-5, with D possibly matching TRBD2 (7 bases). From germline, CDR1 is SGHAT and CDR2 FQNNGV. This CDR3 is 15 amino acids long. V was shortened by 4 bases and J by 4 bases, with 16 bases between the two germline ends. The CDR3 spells CASSSGEGGLETQYF. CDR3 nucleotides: TGTGCCAGCAGCTCCGGGGAGGGGGGCCTAGAGACCCAGTACTTC.

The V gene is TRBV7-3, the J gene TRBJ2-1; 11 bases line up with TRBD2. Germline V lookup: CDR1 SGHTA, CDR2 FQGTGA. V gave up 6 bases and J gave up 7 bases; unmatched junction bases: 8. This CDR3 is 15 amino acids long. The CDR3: CASRDIAGGRNEQFF. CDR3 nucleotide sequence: TGTGCCAGCAGGGATATAGCGGGGGGGAGAAATGAGCAGTTCTTC.